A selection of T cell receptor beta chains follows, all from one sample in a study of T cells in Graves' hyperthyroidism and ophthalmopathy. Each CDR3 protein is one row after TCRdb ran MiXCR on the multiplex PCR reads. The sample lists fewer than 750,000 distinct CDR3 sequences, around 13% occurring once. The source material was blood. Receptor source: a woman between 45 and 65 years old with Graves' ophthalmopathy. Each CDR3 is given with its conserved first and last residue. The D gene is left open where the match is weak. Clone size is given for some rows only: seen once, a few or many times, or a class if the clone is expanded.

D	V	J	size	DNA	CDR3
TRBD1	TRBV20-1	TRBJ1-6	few	TGCAGTGCTAGACGGGACAGGGGCAATTCACCCCTCCACTTT	CSARRDRGNSPLHF
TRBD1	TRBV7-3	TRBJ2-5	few	TGTGCCAGCAGCCCAAAGACAGGGGGCCTTGAGACCCAGTACTTC	CASSPKTGGLETQYF
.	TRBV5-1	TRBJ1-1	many	TGCGCCAGCAGGATAGAGAACACTGAAGCTTTCTTT	CASRIENTEAFF
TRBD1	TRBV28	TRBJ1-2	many	TGTGCCAGCAGTCGGTGGGACAGCCAAAGCTATGGCTACACCTTC	CASSRWDSQSYGYTF
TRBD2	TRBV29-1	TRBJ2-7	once	TGCAGCGTTGACCTCTCGGCAGCGGGGTTTAACGAGCAGTACTTC	CSVDLSAAGFNEQYF
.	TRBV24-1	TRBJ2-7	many	TGTGCCACCAGTGATGTAAGGGGAGAGCAGTACTTC	CATSDVRGEQYF
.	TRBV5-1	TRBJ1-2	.	TGCGCCAGCAGAGTTAGTAGTGTTACGGGCTACACCTTC	CASRVSSVTGYTF
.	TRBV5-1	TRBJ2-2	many	TGTGCCAGCAGCTCGGACACCGGGGAGCTGTTTTTT	CASSSDTGELFF
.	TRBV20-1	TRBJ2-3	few	TGCAGTGCTAGAAACCTACATTCCACAGATACGCAGTATTTT	CSARNLHSTDTQYF
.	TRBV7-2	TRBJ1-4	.	TGTGCCAGCAGCTTAGTCCGTTGGGAAAAACTGTTTTTT	CASSLVRWEKLFF
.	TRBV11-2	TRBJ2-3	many	TGTGCCAGCAGCTTAGTGAGGACAGCCAGCACAGATACGCAGTATTTT	CASSLVRTASTDTQYF
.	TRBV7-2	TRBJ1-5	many	TGTGCCAGCAGCCCTAAGCCGGTGGGACAGCCCCAGCATTTT	CASSPKPVGQPQHF
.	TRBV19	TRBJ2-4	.	TGTGCCAGTAGTGACCACGGGCCGAGGGTTCCCAGCCGGGCCAAAAACATTCAGTACTTC	CASSDHGPRVPSRAKNIQYF
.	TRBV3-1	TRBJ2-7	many	TGTGCCAGCAGCCAAGATCTTCTCTCCGAGCAGTACTTC	CASSQDLLSEQYF
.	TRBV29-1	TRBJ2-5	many	TGCAGCGCCTACTCATTGGGTGGCGAGACCCAGTACTTC	CSAYSLGGETQYF
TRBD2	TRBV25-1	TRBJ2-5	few	TGTGCCGCTCGGGGGGGGCAAGAGACCCAGTACTTC	CAARGGQETQYF
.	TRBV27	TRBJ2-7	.	TGTGCCAGCAGTTTAAGGTATCCGGAGGTTTCATACGAGCAGTACTTC	CASSLRYPEVSYEQYF
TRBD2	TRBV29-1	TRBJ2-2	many	TGCAGCGTAAGAGCGGGAGGGCTCGGGGAGCTGTTTTTT	CSVRAGGLGELFF
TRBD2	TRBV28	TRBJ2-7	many	TGTGCCAGCAGTGGGGGACTAGGAACCGAGCAGTACTTC	CASSGGLGTEQYF
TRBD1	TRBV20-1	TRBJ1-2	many	TGCAGTGCCCCGGACAGGCCGAACTATGGCTACACCTTC	CSAPDRPNYGYTF
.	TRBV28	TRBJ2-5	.	TGTGCCAGCAGTTTGGTGAGACTACAAGAGACCCAGTACTTC	CASSLVRLQETQYF
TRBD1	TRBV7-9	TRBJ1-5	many	TGTGCCAGCAGCGCGACGGGGACAGGGGATCAGCCCCAGCATTTT	CASSATGTGDQPQHF
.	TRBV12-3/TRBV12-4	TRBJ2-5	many	TGTGCCAGCAGGCCCCTAGACGGGGAGACCCAGTACTTC	CASRPLDGETQYF
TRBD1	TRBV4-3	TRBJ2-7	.	TGCGCCAGCAGCCAAGATCCCCGCAGGGGGCTTGTCGAGCAGTACTTC	CASSQDPRRGLVEQYF
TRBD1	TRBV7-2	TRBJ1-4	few	TGTGCCAGCAGCTTAGCTACCGGGACAGTCTACCGAGTTAATGAAAAACTGTTTTTT	CASSLATGTVYRVNEKLFF
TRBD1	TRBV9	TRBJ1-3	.	TGTGCCAGCAGCCTCACAGGGGACTCTGGAAACACCATATATTTT	CASSLTGDSGNTIYF
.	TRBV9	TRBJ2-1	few	TGTGCCAGCAACGAGCGTAGGTCCGGGGTGCTGAATGAGCAGTTCTTC	CASNERRSGVLNEQFF
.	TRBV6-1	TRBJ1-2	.	TGTGCCAGCAGTTATCCTGGCTTCCGGGACAACTATGGCTACACCTTC	CASSYPGFRDNYGYTF
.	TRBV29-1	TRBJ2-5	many	TGCAGCGTAAAGGAAGGGTACCAAGAGACCCAGTACTTC	CSVKEGYQETQYF
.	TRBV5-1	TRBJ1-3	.	TGCGCCAGCAGCGGGACCGCGAGCTCTGGAAACACCATATATTTT	CASSGTASSGNTIYF
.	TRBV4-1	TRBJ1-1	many	TGCGCCAGCAGCCAAGGAAGGGCGATCGTTAACACTGAAGCTTTCTTT	CASSQGRAIVNTEAFF
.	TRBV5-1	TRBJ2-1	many	TGCGCCAGCAGCCCCCTGGGGTGGAGGGGCAGTGATGAGCAGTTCTTC	CASSPLGWRGSDEQFF
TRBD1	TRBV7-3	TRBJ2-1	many	TGTGCCAGCTCCCAGGGGGCTGATGAGCAGTTCTTC	CASSQGADEQFF
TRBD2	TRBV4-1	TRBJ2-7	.	TGCGCCAGCAGTCCTCGGGAGGGGATCCCCTACGAGCAGTACTTC	CASSPREGIPYEQYF
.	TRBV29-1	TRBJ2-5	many	TGCAGCGCCACCAGTGGGGCATTGGGAGAGACCCAGTACTTC	CSATSGALGETQYF
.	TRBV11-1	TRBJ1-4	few	TGTGTCAGCAGCCTTGACAGAGATAATGAAAAACTGTTTTTT	CVSSLDRDNEKLFF
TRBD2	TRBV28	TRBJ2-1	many	TGTGCCAGCAGTGTAGCGGGGGGGGACGTTTATGAGCAGTTCTTC	CASSVAGGDVYEQFF
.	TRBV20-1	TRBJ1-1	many	TGCAGTGCTTCGGGGAGGTTGAACACTGAAGCTTTCTTT	CSASGRLNTEAFF
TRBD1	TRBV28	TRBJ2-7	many	TGTGCCAGCAGTTTTGGGACAGGGGACTTGGACGAGCAGTACTTC	CASSFGTGDLDEQYF
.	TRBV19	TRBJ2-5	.	TGTGCCAGTAGTATCTTAAGCGGCCAAGAGACCCAGTACTTC	CASSILSGQETQYF
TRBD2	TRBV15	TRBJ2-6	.	TGTGCCACCAGCTTGGGAGGGCGGACTGGGGCCAACGTCCTGACTTTC	CATSLGGRTGANVLTF
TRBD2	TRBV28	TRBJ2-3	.	TGTGCCAGCAGGAAGGCCGGGACTAGCGGGACAGATACGCAGTATTTT	CASRKAGTSGTDTQYF
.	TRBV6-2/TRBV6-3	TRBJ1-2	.	TGTGCCAGCAGGTCTGCCGGACAAGAAATCGGCTACACCTTC	CASRSAGQEIGYTF
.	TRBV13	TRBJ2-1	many	TGTGCCAGCAGCTTTACGGAGACTATCCTAGGGTACAATGAGCAGTTCTTC	CASSFTETILGYNEQFF
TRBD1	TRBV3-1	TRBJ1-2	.	TGTGCCAGCGCTTCGGGACAGGGAATTGTAGGCTACACCTTC	CASASGQGIVGYTF
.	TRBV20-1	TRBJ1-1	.	TGCAGTGCTCGACATCAGGGGAACACTGAAGCTTTCTTT	CSARHQGNTEAFF
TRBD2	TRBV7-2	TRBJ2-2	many	TGTGCCAGCAGCCTACTAGCGACCGGGGAGCTGTTTTTT	CASSLLATGELFF
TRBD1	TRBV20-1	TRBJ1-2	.	TGCAGTGCTAGAGATCCCAGGGGGGATGGCTACACCTTC	CSARDPRGDGYTF
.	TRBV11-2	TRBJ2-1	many	TGTGCCAGCTTGGGGAGAACCGGAACCTACAATGAGCAGTTCTTC	CASLGRTGTYNEQFF
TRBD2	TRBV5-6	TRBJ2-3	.	TGTGCCAGCAATCCGGGACTAGCGGGGGGTACGCAGTATTTT	CASNPGLAGGTQYF
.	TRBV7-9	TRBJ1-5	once	TGTGCCAGCAGCCCGACCTCAGGGGTTTCGCCCCAGCATTTT	CASSPTSGVSPQHF
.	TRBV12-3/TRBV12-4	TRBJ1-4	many	TGTGCCAGCAGGGTCGGGACTAATGAAAAACTGTTTTTT	CASRVGTNEKLFF
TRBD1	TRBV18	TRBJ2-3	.	TGTGCCAGCTCACGAGACAGGGGGAGCACAGATACGCAGTATTTT	CASSRDRGSTDTQYF
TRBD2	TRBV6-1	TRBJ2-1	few	TGTGCCACCGGACTAGCGGCACCCCCATACAATGAGCAGTTCTTC	CATGLAAPPYNEQFF
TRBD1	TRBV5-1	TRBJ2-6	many	TGCGCCAGCAGCTTAGTTGGGACAGGGGTCGCTGGGGCCAACGTCCTGACTTTC	CASSLVGTGVAGANVLTF